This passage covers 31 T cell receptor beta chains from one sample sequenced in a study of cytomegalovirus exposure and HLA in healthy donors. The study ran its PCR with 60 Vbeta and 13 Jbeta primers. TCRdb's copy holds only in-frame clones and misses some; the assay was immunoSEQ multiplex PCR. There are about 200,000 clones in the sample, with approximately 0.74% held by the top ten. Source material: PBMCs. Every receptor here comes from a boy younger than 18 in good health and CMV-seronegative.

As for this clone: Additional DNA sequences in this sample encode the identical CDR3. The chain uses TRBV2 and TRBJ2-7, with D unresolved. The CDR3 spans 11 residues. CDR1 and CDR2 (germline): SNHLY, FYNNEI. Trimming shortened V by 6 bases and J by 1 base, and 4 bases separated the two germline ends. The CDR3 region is CASRESYEQYF. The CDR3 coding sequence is TGTGCCAGCAGAGAGTCCTACGAGCAGTACTTC.

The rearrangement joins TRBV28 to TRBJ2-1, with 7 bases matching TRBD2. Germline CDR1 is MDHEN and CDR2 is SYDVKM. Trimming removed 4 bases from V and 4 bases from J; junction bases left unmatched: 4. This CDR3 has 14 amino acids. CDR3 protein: CASSSSGQYNEQFF. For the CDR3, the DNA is TGTGCCAGCAGTTCTAGCGGACAATACAATGAGCAGTTCTTC.

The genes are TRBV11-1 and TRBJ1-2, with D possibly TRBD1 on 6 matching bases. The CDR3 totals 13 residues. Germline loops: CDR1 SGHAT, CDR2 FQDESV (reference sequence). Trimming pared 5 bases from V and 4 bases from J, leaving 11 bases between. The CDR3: CASSPAGAYGYTF. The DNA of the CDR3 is TGTGCCAGCAGCCCGGCGGGGGCCTATGGCTACACCTTC.

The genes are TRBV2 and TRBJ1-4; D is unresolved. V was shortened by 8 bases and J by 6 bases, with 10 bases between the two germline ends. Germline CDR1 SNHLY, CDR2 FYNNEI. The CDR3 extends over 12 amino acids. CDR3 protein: CASSTVDEKLFF. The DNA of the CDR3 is TGTGCCAGCTCTACGGTTGATGAAAAACTGTTTTTT.

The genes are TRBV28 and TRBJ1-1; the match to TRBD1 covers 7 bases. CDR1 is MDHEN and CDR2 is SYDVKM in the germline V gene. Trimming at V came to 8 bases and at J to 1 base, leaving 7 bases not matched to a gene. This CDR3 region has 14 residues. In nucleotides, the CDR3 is TGTGCCAGCGGGGGAAAGGGGGCGAACACTGAAGCTTTCTTT. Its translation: CASGGKGANTEAFF. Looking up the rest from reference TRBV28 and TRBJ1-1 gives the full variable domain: DVKVTQSSRYLVKRTGEKVFLECVQDMDHENMFWYRQDPGLGLRLIYFSYDVKMKEKGDIPEGYSVSREKKERFSLILESASTNQTSMYLCASGGKGANTEAFFGQGTRLTVV.

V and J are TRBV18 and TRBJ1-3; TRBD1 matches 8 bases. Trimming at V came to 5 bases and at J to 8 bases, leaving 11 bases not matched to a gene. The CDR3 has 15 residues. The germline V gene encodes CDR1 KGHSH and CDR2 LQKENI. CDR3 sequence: CASSTRTGFEDTIYF. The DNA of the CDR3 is TGTGCCAGCTCAACCAGGACAGGGTTTGAGGACACCATATATTTT.

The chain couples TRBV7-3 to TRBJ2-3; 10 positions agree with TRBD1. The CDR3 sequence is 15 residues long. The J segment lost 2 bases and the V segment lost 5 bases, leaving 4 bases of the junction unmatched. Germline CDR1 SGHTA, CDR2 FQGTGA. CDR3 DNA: TGTGCCAGCAGCCCTGGGACAGGGGACACAGATACGCAGTATTTT. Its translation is CASSPGTGDTDTQYF. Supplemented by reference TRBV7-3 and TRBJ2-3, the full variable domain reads GAGVSQTPSNKVTEKGKYVELRCDPISGHTALYWYRQSLGQGPEFLIYFQGTGAADDSGLPNDRFFAVRPEGSVSTLKIQRTERGDSAVYLCASSPGTGDTDTQYFGPGTRLTVL.

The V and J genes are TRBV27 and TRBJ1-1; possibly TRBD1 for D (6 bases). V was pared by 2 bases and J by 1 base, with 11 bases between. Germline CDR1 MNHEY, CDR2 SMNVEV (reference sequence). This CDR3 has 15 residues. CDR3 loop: CASSLNRGANTEAFF. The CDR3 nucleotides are TGTGCCAGCAGTTTAAACCGGGGGGCGAACACTGAAGCTTTCTTT.

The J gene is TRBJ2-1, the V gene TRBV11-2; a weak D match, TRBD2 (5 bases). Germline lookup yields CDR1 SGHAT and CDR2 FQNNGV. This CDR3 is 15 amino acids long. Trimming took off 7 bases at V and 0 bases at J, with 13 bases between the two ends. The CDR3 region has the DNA TGTGCCAGCAAGGGTCCGGCGGGCTCCTACAATGAGCAGTTCTTC. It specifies CASKGPAGSYNEQFF. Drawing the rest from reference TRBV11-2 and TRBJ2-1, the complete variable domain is EAGVAQSPRYKIIEKRQSVAFWCNPISGHATLYWYQQILGQGPKLLIQFQNNGVVDDSQLPKDRFSAERLKGVDSTLKIQPAKLEDSAVYLCASKGPAGSYNEQFFGPGTRLTVL.

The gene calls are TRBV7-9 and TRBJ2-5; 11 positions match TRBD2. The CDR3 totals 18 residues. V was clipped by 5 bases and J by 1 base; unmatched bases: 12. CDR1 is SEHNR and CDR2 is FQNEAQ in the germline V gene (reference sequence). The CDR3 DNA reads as TGTGCCAGCAGCCCCGATCCCTTACTAGCGGGGGCCCAAGAGACCCAGTACTTC. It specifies CASSPDPLLAGAQETQYF. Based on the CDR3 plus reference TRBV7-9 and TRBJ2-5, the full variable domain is DTGVSQNPRHKITKRGQNVTFRCDPISEHNRLYWYRQTLGQGPEFLTYFQNEAQLEKSRLLSDRFSAERPKGSFSTLEIQRTEQGDSAMYLCASSPDPLLAGAQETQYFGPGTRLLVL.

CDR3 bases: TGTGCCAGCAGTTTCGGACTAGCGGGGGGGCGTAACACCGGGGAGCTGTTTTTT. Amino acids: CASSFGLAGGRNTGELFF. The V and J genes are TRBV28 and TRBJ2-2, with 15 bases identical to TRBD2. The junction had 4 bases not matched to a gene; V was cut back by 3 bases and J by 2 bases. The CDR3 length is 18 residues. Per germline, CDR1 MDHEN and CDR2 SYDVKM. Looking up the rest from reference TRBV28 and TRBJ2-2 gives the full variable domain: DVKVTQSSRYLVKRTGEKVFLECVQDMDHENMFWYRQDPGLGLRLIYFSYDVKMKEKGDIPEGYSVSREKKERFSLILESASTNQTSMYLCASSFGLAGGRNTGELFFGEGSRLTVL.

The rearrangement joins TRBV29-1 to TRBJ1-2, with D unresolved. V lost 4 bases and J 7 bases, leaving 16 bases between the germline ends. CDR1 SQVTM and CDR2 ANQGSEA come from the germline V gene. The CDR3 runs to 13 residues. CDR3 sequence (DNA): TGCAGCGTTGCGTCCGGCGGCCCTCTTGGCTACACCTTC. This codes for CSVASGGPLGYTF.

The CDR3 region is CASSIDRGNEQFF. CDR3 DNA sequence: TGTGCCAGTAGTATCGACAGGGGCAATGAGCAGTTCTTC. The rearrangement uses TRBV19 and TRBJ2-1, with TRBD1 matching over 8 bases. V lost 3 bases and J lost 6; bases outside the gene matches: 1. The CDR3 length is 13 residues. Germline lookup yields CDR1 LNHDA and CDR2 SQIVND (reference sequence). The variable domain in full, completed from reference TRBV19 and TRBJ2-1, reads DGGITQSPKYLFRKEGQNVTLSCEQNLNHDAMYWYRQDPGQGLRLIYYSQIVNDFQKGDIAEGYSVSREKKESFPLTVTSAQKNPTAFYLCASSIDRGNEQFFGPGTRLTVL.

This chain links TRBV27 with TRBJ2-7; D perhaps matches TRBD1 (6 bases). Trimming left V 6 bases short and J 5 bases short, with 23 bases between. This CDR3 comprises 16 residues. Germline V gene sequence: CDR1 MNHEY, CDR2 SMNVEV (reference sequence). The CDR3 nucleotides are TGTGCCAGCAGAAGGCAGGGGAGCGGAGGTGACCACGAGCAGTACTTC. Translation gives CASRRQGSGGDHEQYF.

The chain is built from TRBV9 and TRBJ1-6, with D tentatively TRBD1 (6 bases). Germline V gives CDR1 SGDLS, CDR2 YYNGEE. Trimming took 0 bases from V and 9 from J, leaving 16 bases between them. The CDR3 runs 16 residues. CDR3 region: CASSVVPEGGASPLHF. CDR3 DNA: TGTGCCAGCAGCGTAGTCCCGGAAGGGGGAGCTTCACCCCTCCACTTT.

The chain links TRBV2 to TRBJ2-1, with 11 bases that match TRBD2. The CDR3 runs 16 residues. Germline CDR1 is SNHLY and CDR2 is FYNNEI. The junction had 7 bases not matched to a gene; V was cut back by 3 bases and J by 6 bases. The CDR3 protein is CASSEALAGGTNEQFF. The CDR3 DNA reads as TGTGCCAGCAGTGAGGCCCTAGCGGGGGGCACCAATGAGCAGTTCTTC.

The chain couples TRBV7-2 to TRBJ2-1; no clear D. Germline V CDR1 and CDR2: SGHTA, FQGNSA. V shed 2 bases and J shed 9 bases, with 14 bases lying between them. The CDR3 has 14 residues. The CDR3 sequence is CASSLPARTSEQFF. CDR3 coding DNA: TGTGCCAGCAGCTTACCAGCGAGAACGAGTGAGCAGTTCTTC.

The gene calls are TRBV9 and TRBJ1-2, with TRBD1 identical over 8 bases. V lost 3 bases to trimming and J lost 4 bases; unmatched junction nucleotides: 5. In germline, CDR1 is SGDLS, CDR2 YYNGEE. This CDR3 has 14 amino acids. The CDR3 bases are TGTGCCAGCAGCGCCACCACAGGGGGCTATGGCTACACCTTC. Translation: CASSATTGGYGYTF.

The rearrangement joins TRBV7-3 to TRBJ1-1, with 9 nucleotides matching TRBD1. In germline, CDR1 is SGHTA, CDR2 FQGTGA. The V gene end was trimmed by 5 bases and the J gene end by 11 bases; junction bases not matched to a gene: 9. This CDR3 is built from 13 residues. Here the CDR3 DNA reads TGTGCCAGCAGCCCAACTGGACAGGGGCGGGCTTTCTTT. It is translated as CASSPTGQGRAFF.

CDR3 sequence: CASSLAATGTALFTEAFF. CDR3 nucleotides: TGCGCCAGCAGCTTGGCAGCTACGGGGACAGCCCTTTTTACTGAAGCTTTCTTT. The genes are TRBV5-1 and TRBJ1-1; 7 bases agree with TRBD1. The CDR3 is made up of 18 amino acids. The V gene's germline CDR1 is SGHRS and CDR2 YFSETQ. V shed 0 bases and J 5 bases; nucleotides not matched to a gene: 16.

CDR3 region: CASSVVASGATDTQYF. DNA of the CDR3: TGTGCCAGCAGCGTAGTGGCTAGCGGGGCCACAGATACGCAGTATTTT. The chain couples TRBV9 to TRBJ2-3, with 9 positions matching TRBD2. Trimming at V came to 0 bases and at J to 2 bases, leaving 4 bases not matched to a gene. Per the germline V gene, CDR1 is SGDLS and CDR2 is YYNGEE. CDR3 length: 16 residues. Together with reference TRBV9 and TRBJ2-3, the CDR3 gives the full variable domain: DSGVTQTPKHLITATGQRVTLRCSPRSGDLSVYWYQQSLDQGLQFLIQYYNGEERAKGNILERFSAQQFPDLHSELNLSSLELGDSALYFCASSVVASGATDTQYFGPGTRLTVL.

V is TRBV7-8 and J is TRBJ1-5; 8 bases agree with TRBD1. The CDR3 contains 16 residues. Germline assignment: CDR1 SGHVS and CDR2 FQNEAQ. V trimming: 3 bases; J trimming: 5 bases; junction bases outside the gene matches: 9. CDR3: CASSFLGQGVDQPQHF. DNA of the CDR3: TGTGCCAGCAGCTTTCTAGGACAGGGCGTAGATCAGCCCCAGCATTTT.

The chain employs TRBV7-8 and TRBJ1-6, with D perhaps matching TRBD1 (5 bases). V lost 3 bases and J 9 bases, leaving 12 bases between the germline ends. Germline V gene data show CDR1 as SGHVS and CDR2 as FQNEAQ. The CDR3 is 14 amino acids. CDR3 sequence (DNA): TGTGCCAGCAGCTTTGGCAGGGTTGCTTCACCCCTCCACTTT. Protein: CASSFGRVASPLHF.

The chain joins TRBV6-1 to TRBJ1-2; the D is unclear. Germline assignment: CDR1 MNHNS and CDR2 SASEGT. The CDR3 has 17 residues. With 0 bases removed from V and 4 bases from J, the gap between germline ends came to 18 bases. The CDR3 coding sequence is TGTGCCAGCAGTGAAGCGCTTGGGGAGGTCAGCCTCTATGGCTACACCTTC. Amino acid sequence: CASSEALGEVSLYGYTF.

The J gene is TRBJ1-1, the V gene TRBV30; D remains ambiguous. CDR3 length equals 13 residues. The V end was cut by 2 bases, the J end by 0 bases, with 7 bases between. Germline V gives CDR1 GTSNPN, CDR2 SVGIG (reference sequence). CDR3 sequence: CAWSREMNTEAFF. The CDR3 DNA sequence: TGTGCCTGGAGTAGAGAGATGAACACTGAAGCTTTCTTT.

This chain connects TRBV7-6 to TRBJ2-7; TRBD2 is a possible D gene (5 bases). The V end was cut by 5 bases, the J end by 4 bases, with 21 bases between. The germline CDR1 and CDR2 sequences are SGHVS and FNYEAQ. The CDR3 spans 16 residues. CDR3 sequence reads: CASSPYTGEQSYEQYF. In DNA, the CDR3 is TGTGCCAGCAGCCCATACACCGGGGAGCAGAGTTACGAGCAGTACTTC.

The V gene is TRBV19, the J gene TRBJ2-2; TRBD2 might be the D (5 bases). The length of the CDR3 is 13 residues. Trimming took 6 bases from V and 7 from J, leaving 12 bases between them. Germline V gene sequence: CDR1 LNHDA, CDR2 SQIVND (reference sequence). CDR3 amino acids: CASRSSGNGELFF. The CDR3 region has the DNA TGTGCCAGTAGGTCTTCGGGGAACGGGGAGCTGTTTTTT. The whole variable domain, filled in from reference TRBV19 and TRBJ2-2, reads DGGITQSPKYLFRKEGQNVTLSCEQNLNHDAMYWYRQDPGQGLRLIYYSQIVNDFQKGDIAEGYSVSREKKESFPLTVTSAQKNPTAFYLCASRSSGNGELFFGEGSRLTVL.

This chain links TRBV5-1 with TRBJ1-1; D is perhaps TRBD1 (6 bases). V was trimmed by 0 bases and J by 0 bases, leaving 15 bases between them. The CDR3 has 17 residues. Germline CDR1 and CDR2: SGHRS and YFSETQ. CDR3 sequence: CASSLAFSGGVNTEAFF. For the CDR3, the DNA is TGCGCCAGCAGCTTGGCCTTTTCGGGGGGCGTGAACACTGAAGCTTTCTTT. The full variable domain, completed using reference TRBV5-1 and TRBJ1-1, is KAGVTQTPRYLIKTRGQQVTLSCSPISGHRSVSWYQQTPGQGLQFLFEYFSETQRNKGNFPGRFSGRQFSNSRSEMNVSTLELGDSALYLCASSLAFSGGVNTEAFFGQGTRLTVV.

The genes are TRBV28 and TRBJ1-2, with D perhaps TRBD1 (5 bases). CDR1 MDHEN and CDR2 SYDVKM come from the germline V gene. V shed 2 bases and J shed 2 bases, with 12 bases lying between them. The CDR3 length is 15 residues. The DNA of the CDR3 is TGTGCCAGCAGTTTAGGGGCAGGATTAAACTATGGCTACACCTTC. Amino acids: CASSLGAGLNYGYTF.

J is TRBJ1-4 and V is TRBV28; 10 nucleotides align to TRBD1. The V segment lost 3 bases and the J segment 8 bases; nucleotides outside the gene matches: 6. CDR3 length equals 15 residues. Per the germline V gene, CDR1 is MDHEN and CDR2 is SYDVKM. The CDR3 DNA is TGTGCCAGCAGTTTCCCCGACAGGGGGCTCGAAAAACTGTTTTTT. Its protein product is CASSFPDRGLEKLFF.

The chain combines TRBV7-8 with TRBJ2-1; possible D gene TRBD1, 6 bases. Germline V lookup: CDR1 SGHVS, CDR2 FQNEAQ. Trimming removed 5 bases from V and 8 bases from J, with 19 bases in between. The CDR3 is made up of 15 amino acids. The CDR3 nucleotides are TGTGCCAGCAGCGAGGAACAGGGTCGCCCCCATGAGCAGTTCTTC. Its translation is CASSEEQGRPHEQFF.